A single sample is the source of the 25 T cell receptor beta chains below, sequenced in a study of radiotherapy plus CTLA-4 blockade in lung cancer. Using immunoSEQ multiplex PCR, the repertoire was profiled, and TCRdb retains in-frame clones only, with some absent. Of tens of thousands of clones in the sample, more than 60% were seen once. Sequencing was performed on peripheral blood, taken from a patient treated with radiotherapy plus ipilimumab. The receptors stem from a human donor with non-small cell lung cancer who had a partial response to radiotherapy plus ipilimumab. Some clones in this sample may be carry-over from other donors' samples.

The V and J genes are TRBV6-5 and TRBJ1-6, with 7 bases fitting TRBD1. This CDR3 is built from 14 residues. J lost 10 bases, V lost 5 bases, and 8 bases had no gene match. Germline CDR1 and CDR2: MNHEY and SVGAGI. This CDR3 reads CASSEIGGTSPLHF. For the CDR3, the DNA is TGTGCCAGCAGTGAAATAGGGGGCACGTCACCCCTCCACTTT.

In DNA, the CDR3 is TGTGCCAGCAGCTTGTCGGGGGTTCACACTGAAGCTTTCTTT. Translated: CASSLSGVHTEAFF. J is TRBJ1-1 and V is TRBV5-7; D perhaps matches TRBD1 (5 bases). Being an ORF, TRBV5-7 has a function that is uncertain. This CDR3 contains 14 residues. V was cut by 1 base and J by 3 bases, with 10 bases left in between.

V usage is TRBV19 and J usage is TRBJ1-3, with D possibly matching TRBD1 (6 bases). V gave up 9 bases and J gave up 2 bases, with 11 bases separating them. The CDR3 consists of 13 residues. Germline V CDR1 and CDR2: LNHDA, SQIVND (reference sequence). CDR3 DNA sequence: TGTGCCAGCGGGGGGCAAGCTGGAAACACCATATATTTT. Residues: CASGGQAGNTIYF.

CDR3: CASSQDKNRGLFGYGYTF. Here the CDR3 DNA reads TGTGCCAGCAGCCAAGATAAGAACAGGGGCCTCTTTGGCTATGGCTACACCTTC. The V call is TRBV4-2, the J call TRBJ1-2, with 7 bases matching TRBD1. Trimming removed 0 bases from V and 4 bases from J; junction bases left unmatched: 14. The germline V gene has CDR1 LGHNA and CDR2 YNFKEQ. The CDR3 covers 18 residues.

The chain uses TRBV19 and TRBJ1-2, with TRBD1 as a possible D gene (6 bases). V lost 5 bases to trimming and J lost 4 bases, with 11 bases between them. From germline, CDR1 is LNHDA and CDR2 SQIVND (reference sequence). The CDR3 consists of 13 residues. The CDR3 region has the DNA TGTGCCAGTAGTGAGGGGGTCCGCTATGGCTACACCTTC. Its protein product is CASSEGVRYGYTF.

The rearrangement joins TRBV9 to TRBJ2-5, with 8 positions matching TRBD1. CDR1 and CDR2 (germline): SGDLS, YYNGEE. V lost 4 bases to trimming and J lost 5 bases; unmatched junction nucleotides: 10. The CDR3 totals 15 residues. CDR3 nucleotides: TGTGCCAGCAGCAATACAGGGGGAGGATGGGAGACCCAGTACTTC. Its translation: CASSNTGGGWETQYF.

In nucleotides, the CDR3 is TGTGCCAGTAGTATCGGCATGTCGAGGTTGGATTCACCCCTCCACTTT. Translating gives CASSIGMSRLDSPLHF. V and J are TRBV19 and TRBJ1-6; D unclear. From germline, CDR1 is LNHDA and CDR2 SQIVND (reference sequence). Trimming removed 3 bases from V and 8 bases from J, with 17 bases in between. This CDR3 has 16 residues.

This rearrangement joins TRBV11-1 to TRBJ2-7; 8 bases agree with TRBD1. The germline V gene encodes CDR1 SGHAT and CDR2 FQDESV (reference sequence). Losses at the gene ends were 5 bases for V and 2 bases for J; bases not matched to a gene: 5. This CDR3 comprises 14 residues. CDR3 sequence: CASSRDRGPYEQYF. The CDR3 nucleotides are TGTGCCAGCAGCCGTGACAGGGGTCCCTACGAGCAGTACTTC.

This clone was seen only a few times. This chain uses TRBV10-3 with TRBJ2-1, with 10 bases that match TRBD2. Trimming took 7 bases from V and 9 from J; bases not matched to a gene: 6. This CDR3 spans 13 amino acids. Per germline, CDR1 ENHRY and CDR2 SYGVKD. The CDR3 DNA sequence: TGTGCCATCAACGGACTAGCGGCCAGTGAGCAGTTCTTC. This codes for CAINGLAASEQFF.

The chain combines TRBV18 with TRBJ1-1; 9 bases agree with TRBD1. Germline V CDR1 and CDR2: KGHSH, LQKENI. This CDR3 is built from 18 residues. The ends lost 3 bases at V and 0 bases at J; junction bases unmatched: 11. CDR3 region: CASSPRVPGQGLNTEAFF. The CDR3 DNA reads TGTGCCAGCTCACCCCGCGTCCCGGGACAGGGTTTGAACACTGAAGCTTTCTTT.

The rearrangement links TRBV7-2 to TRBJ1-2; 10 bases match TRBD1. CDR1 and CDR2 from the germline V gene are SGHTA and FQGNSA. This CDR3 is built from 17 residues. V trimming: 4 bases; J trimming: 7 bases; junction bases outside the gene matches: 15. The CDR3 bases are TGTACCAGCAGCTCGGGGGGACAGGGGTATGAAGTGTTTGGCTACACCTTC. This codes for CTSSSGGQGYEVFGYTF.

This sequence joins TRBV6-5 and TRBJ2-1; the D is unclear. CDR3 length: 11 amino acids. The V end was cut by 3 bases, the J end by 9 bases, with 6 bases between. CDR1 MNHEY and CDR2 SVGAGI come from the germline V gene. The CDR3 spells CASSYLSEQFF. The CDR3 nucleotides are TGTGCCAGCAGTTATTTATCTGAGCAGTTCTTC.

The chain carries TRBV6-5 and TRBJ2-3, with D maybe TRBD2 (6 bases). CDR1 and CDR2 (germline): MNHEY, SVGAGI. The CDR3 is 14 residues long. V lost 6 bases, J lost 0 bases, and 10 bases lay in between. CDR3 nucleotide sequence: TGTGCCAGCAGAGTAGGGACTAGCACAGATACGCAGTATTTT. Residues: CASRVGTSTDTQYF.

The gene calls are TRBV6-5 and TRBJ2-7; weak D call: TRBD1 (5 bases). V gave up 6 bases and J gave up 3 bases, with 9 bases separating them. This CDR3 is built from 12 residues. Per germline, CDR1 MNHEY and CDR2 SVGAGI. The CDR3 region is CASRGVYYEQYF. The CDR3 nucleotides read TGTGCCAGCAGAGGGGTCTACTACGAGCAGTACTTC.

The J gene is TRBJ2-7, the V gene TRBV6-6, with TRBD2 matching 10 bases. The CDR3 is made up of 16 amino acids. Germline assignment: CDR1 MNHNY and CDR2 SVGAGI (reference sequence). V shed 6 bases and J 3 bases; nucleotides not matched to a gene: 11. This CDR3 reads CASRTGGRTSGYEQYF. DNA for the CDR3: TGTGCCAGCAGAACAGGGGGAAGGACTAGCGGCTACGAGCAGTACTTC.

This clone was observed a few times. The chain recombines TRBV2 with TRBJ1-1; D unclear. The CDR3 is 14 amino acids. V lost 4 bases and J 5 bases, leaving 14 bases between the germline ends. Germline V gene sequence: CDR1 SNHLY, CDR2 FYNNEI. DNA of the CDR3: TGTGCCAGCAGTGTGGAGGACCGTGGGACTGAAGCTTTCTTT. Its translation: CASSVEDRGTEAFF.

The chain couples TRBV9 to TRBJ1-6; no clear D. CDR3 length: 12 residues. Deletions cut 4 bases from V and 13 bases from J, with 12 bases between. CDR1 and CDR2 (germline): SGDLS, YYNGEE. The CDR3 nucleotides are TGTGCCAGCAGCTCCGCCCGGTCGCCCCTCCACTTT. It codes for CASSSARSPLHF.

The V call is TRBV2, the J call TRBJ2-1; no clear D gene. The germline V gene encodes CDR1 SNHLY and CDR2 FYNNEI. The CDR3 spans 15 residues. The V end was cut by 5 bases, the J end by 0 bases, with 11 bases between. CDR3: CASSQLKHSYNEQFF. The CDR3 DNA reads TGTGCCAGCAGTCAACTAAAACACTCCTACAATGAGCAGTTCTTC.

CDR3 in DNA: TGTGCCAGCAGTCCGACAGGGGGCTATGGCTACACCTTC. Its protein is CASSPTGGYGYTF. This chain uses TRBV28 with TRBJ1-2; 9 nucleotides align to TRBD1. Trimming cost V 5 bases and J 4 bases; bases outside gene matches: 2. CDR1 MDHEN and CDR2 SYDVKM come from the germline V gene. This CDR3 is built from 13 residues.

The rearrangement links TRBV29-1 to TRBJ1-6, with D perhaps TRBD1 (6 bases). The CDR3 spans 14 residues. Germline V CDR1 and CDR2: SQVTM, ANQGSEA. The V end was cut by 4 bases, the J end by 9 bases, with 16 bases between. CDR3 protein: CSVAEAGARSPLHF. The CDR3 nucleotides read TGCAGCGTTGCCGAGGCGGGGGCACGTTCACCCCTCCACTTT.

This sequence joins TRBV6-5 and TRBJ2-1; 11 bases are shared with TRBD2. V was pared by 8 bases and J by 8 bases, with 5 bases of the junction left unmatched. Germline lookup yields CDR1 MNHEY and CDR2 SVGAGI. CDR3 length equals 13 residues. In DNA, the CDR3 is TGTGCCAGCGGGAATAGCGGGGGGGATGAGCAGTTCTTC. Amino acid sequence: CASGNSGGDEQFF.

The chain carries TRBV7-2 and TRBJ2-1; 7 bases are a match to TRBD2. Germline CDR1 and CDR2: SGHTA and FQGNSA. The CDR3 covers 15 residues. V gave up 0 bases and J gave up 5 bases; unmatched junction bases: 4. The CDR3 region has the DNA TGTGCCAGCAGCTTAGCTCTAGCGGCCAACAATGAGCAGTTCTTC. Translated, it gives CASSLALAANNEQFF.

This chain connects TRBV28 to TRBJ1-5; no definite D call. Germline CDR1 and CDR2: MDHEN and SYDVKM. With 2 bases removed from V and 0 bases from J, the gap between germline ends came to 8 bases. CDR3 size: 15 residues. This CDR3 reads CASSLLQLSNQPQHF. The CDR3, as DNA: TGTGCCAGCAGTTTACTACAGCTTAGCAATCAGCCCCAGCATTTT.

The rearrangement links TRBV18 to TRBJ1-5; 8 positions agree with TRBD1. Germline values: CDR1 KGHSH, CDR2 LQKENI. V was pared by 2 bases and J by 6 bases, with 12 bases of the junction left unmatched. The CDR3 length is 17 residues. CDR3 DNA: TGTGCCAGCTCACCATCGGCCAGGGGGCAGTCTGTTCAGCCCCAGCATTTT. It translates to CASSPSARGQSVQPQHF.

The CDR3 coding sequence is TGTGCCAGCAGCGTAGGAGCGGGGGGGCCGGGAGATACGCAGTATTTT. Translated: CASSVGAGGPGDTQYF. The chain has TRBV9 and TRBJ2-3; TRBD2 matches at 10 bases. Per germline, CDR1 SGDLS and CDR2 YYNGEE. The CDR3 spans 16 residues. J lost 5 bases, V lost 0 bases, and 6 bases had no gene match.